A selection of T cell receptor beta chains follows, all from one sample in a study of T cell changes during pregnancy in multiple sclerosis. Using immunoSEQ multiplex PCR, the repertoire was profiled, and TCRdb retains in-frame clones only, with some absent. The sample records tens of thousands of clones, around 89% being singletons. The material sequenced was CD4+ T cells from peripheral blood mononuclear cells, taken in the first trimester of pregnancy. The receptors here all came from a female donor in good health, enrolled as a control in a pregnancy study. Both conserved end residues are part of each CDR3. D genes are given only for firm matches. Part of the rows lack a size; the others show once, few, many or a class for expanded clones.

NA TRBJ2-3 TRBD2 TRBV30 CAWSPPSGSADTQYF TGTGCCTGGAGTCCCCCTAGCGGGAGCGCAGATACGCAGTATTTT
NA TRBJ2-7 TRBD2 TRBV6-4 CASSHDLGRVEQYF TGTGCCAGCAGTCATGACTTAGGGAGGGTCGAGCAGTACTTC
NA TRBJ1-1 NA TRBV6-5 CASRHRAANTEAFF TGTGCCAGCAGGCACAGGGCCGCGAACACTGAAGCTTTCTTT
once TRBJ2-7 NA TRBV10-3 CAIKRLERPEQYF TGTGCCATCAAGAGGTTGGAGCGACCCGAGCAGTACTTC
NA TRBJ1-2 TRBD1 TRBV6-5 CASSYTGDYGYTF TGTGCCAGCAGTTATACAGGGGACTATGGCTACACCTTC
NA TRBJ2-7 TRBD2 TRBV2 CASSEVLAGNEQYF TGTGCCAGCAGTGAGGTCCTAGCGGGAAACGAGCAGTACTTC
once TRBJ2-7 NA TRBV11-3 CASSLDWDMLNEQYF TGTGCCAGCAGCTTAGATTGGGACATGCTGAACGAGCAGTACTTC
NA TRBJ2-3 NA TRBV7-7 CASSPTGYDTDTQYF TGTGCCAGCAGCCCTACAGGGTACGACACAGATACGCAGTATTTT
NA TRBJ2-7 TRBD2 TRBV7-9 CASSAGTSGRPPAEQYF TGTGCCAGCAGCGCCGGGACTAGCGGGAGGCCCCCCGCGGAGCAGTACTTC
NA TRBJ1-5 NA TRBV4-1 CASSQDQGWYQPQHF TGCGCCAGCAGCCAAGACCAGGGATGGTATCAGCCCCAGCATTTT
NA TRBJ2-1 TRBD1 TRBV19 CASSIPQGDNEQFF TGTGCCAGTAGTATCCCCCAGGGGGACAATGAGCAGTTCTTC
NA TRBJ1-1 NA TRBV20-1 CSAPRGSEAFF TGCAGTGCTCCTCGTGGCAGTGAAGCTTTCTTT
once TRBJ2-5 TRBD2 TRBV11-3 CASSLGGTAGETQYF TGTGCCAGCAGCTTAGGGGGAACAGCGGGGGAGACCCAGTACTTC
NA TRBJ2-5 NA TRBV7-9 CASSLVPSQGGETQYF TGTGCCAGCAGCTTAGTGCCCTCGCAGGGCGGAGAGACCCAGTACTTC
few TRBJ2-1 NA TRBV7-9 CASSFFLVSNEQFF TGTGCCAGCAGCTTTTTTCTAGTCTCAAATGAGCAGTTCTTC